What follows are 27 T cell receptor beta chains derived from one specimen sequenced in a study of response to subunit inactivated influenza vaccine. One entry per CDR3 protein results from TCRdb running MiXCR on the RT-PCR reads. Here the sample spans almost 600,000 distinct CDR3 sequences, 12% to 15% being singletons. The sequencing here drew on PBMCs from blood, taken approximately 12 days after vaccination. Receptors were obtained from a man aged 45-65 years who received an inactivated influenza vaccine.

This clonotype was counted a few times. V usage is TRBV7-9 and J usage is TRBJ1-2, with TRBD1 identical over 8 bases. The V gene end was trimmed by 4 bases and the J gene end by 6 bases; junction bases not matched to a gene: 10. From germline, CDR1 is SEHNR and CDR2 FQNEAQ (reference sequence). This CDR3 is 15 amino acids long. Here the CDR3 DNA reads TGTGCCAGCAGCTCCCAAAATCAGGGGGCCCATGGCTACACCTTC. Translation: CASSSQNQGAHGYTF.

This chain connects TRBV6-2 or TRBV6-3 to TRBJ2-1, with 9 bases lining up with TRBD2. The CDR3 is 16 residues long. V lost 3 bases to trimming and J lost 2 bases; unmatched junction nucleotides: 5. In germline, CDR1 is MNHEY, CDR2 SVGEGT. The CDR3 reads CASSYLAGPPYNEQFF. The CDR3 nucleotides are TGTGCCAGCAGTTATCTAGCGGGGCCGCCCTACAATGAGCAGTTCTTC.

This chain joins TRBV20-1 and TRBJ2-3, with a weak D call TRBD2 (7 bases). The CDR3 consists of 11 residues. V lost 7 bases and J lost 4, with 9 bases in between. Germline V gives CDR1 DFQATT, CDR2 SNEGSKA (reference sequence). This CDR3 is CSGGGPDTQYF. In nucleotides, the CDR3 is TGCAGTGGGGGGGGGCCAGATACGCAGTATTTT.

This clonotype was observed a handful of times. The genes are TRBV10-3 and TRBJ1-1, with 10 bases that match TRBD1. Germline V lookup: CDR1 ENHRY, CDR2 SYGVKD. With V trimmed by 10 bases and J by 0 bases, 5 bases remained unmatched. The length of the CDR3 is 14 residues. The DNA of the CDR3 is TGTGCCAGTAGGGACAGGGGAATGAACACTGAAGCTTTCTTT. It specifies CASRDRGMNTEAFF.

This clonotype has more than one count but fewer than ten. The CDR3 region has the DNA TGTGCCAGCAGTCCGTGGGGAGCGGCGGCCACCTACGAGCAGTACTTC. Translation gives CASSPWGAAATYEQYF. This chain joins TRBV12-3 or TRBV12-4 and TRBJ2-7, with a tentative D call TRBD2 (5 bases). Trimming left V 5 bases short and J 2 bases short, with 19 bases between. This CDR3 region has 16 residues.

V is TRBV11-2 and J is TRBJ2-2; the D gene is possibly TRBD2 (5 bases). V lost 10 bases, J lost 0 bases, and 15 bases lay in between. This CDR3 has 15 residues. Germline V gene lookup returns CDR1 SGHAT and CDR2 FQNNGV. The CDR3 nucleotides are TGTGCCACCCCTGGCGGGCCAGCGAACACCGGGGAGCTGTTTTTT. The encoded protein is CATPGGPANTGELFF.

The rearrangement uses TRBV18 and TRBJ1-4, with D perhaps TRBD1 (5 bases). The CDR3 is 14 amino acids. V was trimmed by 7 bases and J by 7 bases, leaving 16 bases between them. Per germline, CDR1 KGHSH and CDR2 LQKENI. The CDR3 coding sequence is TGTGCCAGCTTTCCGGGACGGAGCGGTGAAAAACTGTTTTTT. Amino acids: CASFPGRSGEKLFF.

This chain uses TRBV20-1 with TRBJ2-1; maybe TRBD2 (6 bases). With 0 bases removed from V and 8 bases from J, the gap between germline ends came to 14 bases. The CDR3 runs to 14 residues. Per the germline V gene, CDR1 is DFQATT and CDR2 is SNEGSKA (reference sequence). CDR3 amino acids: CSARDRVAVDEQFF. CDR3 DNA: TGCAGTGCTAGAGATCGGGTAGCGGTCGATGAGCAGTTCTTC.

The rearrangement joins TRBV20-1 to TRBJ1-5; D remains ambiguous. The CDR3 covers 15 residues. Germline V lookup: CDR1 DFQATT, CDR2 SNEGSKA (reference sequence). V lost 3 bases to trimming and J lost 2 bases, with 14 bases between them. The CDR3 bases are TGCAGTGCTAGTGGGAGTCCCGGGGGCAATCAGCCCCAGCATTTT. It is translated as CSASGSPGGNQPQHF.

In its sample, this clonotype was seen many times. The chain has TRBV6-5 and TRBJ1-5, with D unresolved. The CDR3 runs to 15 residues. The germline V gene has CDR1 MNHEY and CDR2 SVGAGI. Trimming pared 4 bases from V and 4 bases from J, leaving 14 bases between. The CDR3 nucleotides are TGTGCCAGCAGTTCCACCGGACGGTTAAATCAGCCCCAGCATTTT. Translation gives CASSSTGRLNQPQHF.

This clonotype has more than one count but fewer than ten. J is TRBJ2-3 and V is TRBV11-2; D gene ambiguous. Trimming took off 1 base at V and 1 base at J, with 15 bases between the two ends. Germline values: CDR1 SGHAT, CDR2 FQNNGV. The CDR3 spans 17 residues. Here the CDR3 reads CASSLVGGARGTDTQYF. CDR3 coding DNA: TGTGCCAGCAGCTTAGTCGGCGGAGCAAGGGGCACAGATACGCAGTATTTT.

The chain has TRBV6-5 and TRBJ2-3, with TRBD2 matching over 12 bases. This CDR3 contains 18 residues. The germline gives CDR1 MNHEY, CDR2 SVGAGI. The V segment lost 0 bases and the J segment 3 bases; nucleotides outside the gene matches: 7. Written as DNA, the CDR3 is TGTGCCAGCAGTTACTCGCCTAGCGGGAGGGCTGTGACAGATACGCAGTATTTT. Its translation is CASSYSPSGRAVTDTQYF.

This clonotype was seen repeatedly, ten times or more. This rearrangement joins TRBV7-2 to TRBJ2-3; 7 positions match TRBD2. Germline V lookup: CDR1 SGHTA, CDR2 FQGNSA. With V trimmed by 5 bases and J by 0 bases, 5 bases remained unmatched. The CDR3 is made up of 15 amino acids. For the CDR3, the DNA is TGTGCCAGCAGCCTCCCAGCGGGGAGCACAGATACGCAGTATTTT. It encodes CASSLPAGSTDTQYF.

There are a few counts of this clonotype. V is TRBV7-2 and J is TRBJ2-1; TRBD1 is a possible D gene (6 bases). Trimming stripped 5 bases from V and 4 bases from J, with 18 bases between. The CDR3 runs to 16 residues. Per the germline V gene, CDR1 is SGHTA and CDR2 is FQGNSA. The CDR3 coding sequence is TGTGCCAGCAGCCTACAGGGCTACCTTCTTTACAATGAGCAGTTCTTC. Encoded protein: CASSLQGYLLYNEQFF.

V usage is TRBV19 and J usage is TRBJ1-6; no clear D. Trimming shortened V by 6 bases and J by 3 bases, and 6 bases separated the two germline ends. The CDR3 runs to 13 residues. CDR1 and CDR2 from the germline V gene are LNHDA and SQIVND (reference sequence). In DNA form, the CDR3 reads TGTGCCAGTAGGATGGACTATAATTCACCCCTCCACTTT. Amino acid sequence: CASRMDYNSPLHF.

This clonotype came up many times. The chain recombines TRBV10-3 with TRBJ2-5; 16 bases are a match to TRBD2. Germline CDR1 is ENHRY and CDR2 is SYGVKD. V trimming: 8 bases; J trimming: 5 bases; junction bases outside the gene matches: 8. The CDR3 totals 16 residues. The CDR3 bases are TGTGCCATCGGATCGGGACTAGCGGGAGGGGAGGAGACCCAGTACTTC. Amino acid sequence: CAIGSGLAGGEETQYF.

This clonotype has more than one count but fewer than ten. The chain uses TRBV6-1 and TRBJ2-7, with 8 bases fitting TRBD1. Germline CDR1 is MNHNS and CDR2 is SASEGT. The CDR3 has 14 amino acids. Trimming at V came to 5 bases and at J to 4 bases, leaving 7 bases not matched to a gene. CDR3 coding DNA: TGTGCCAGCAGTAAGGAGCAGGGGGCTTACGAGCAGTACTTC. Translating it yields CASSKEQGAYEQYF.

The CDR3 nucleotides read TGTGCCACCAGCAGAGGGATCGATACGCAGTATTTT. This sequence encodes CATSRGIDTQYF. The chain links TRBV15 to TRBJ2-3; D is unresolved. CDR1 and CDR2 from the germline V gene are LNHNV and YYDKDF (reference sequence). V gave up 1 base and J gave up 6 bases, with 5 bases separating them. The CDR3 length is 12 residues.

V usage is TRBV24-1 and J usage is TRBJ1-1; TRBD1 might be the D (5 bases). The CDR3 runs 15 residues. Germline CDR1 KGHDR, CDR2 SFDVKD. The V end lost 3 bases, the J end lost 1 base, and 11 bases lay between the germline ends. CDR3 in amino acids: CATSDAGAENTEAFF. DNA for the CDR3: TGTGCCACCAGTGATGCCGGGGCGGAGAACACTGAAGCTTTCTTT.

This clonotype has more than one count but fewer than ten. The genes are TRBV27 and TRBJ1-5; D perhaps matches TRBD1 (6 bases). V lost 5 bases and J 2 bases, leaving 16 bases between the germline ends. This CDR3 spans 16 amino acids. Per germline, CDR1 MNHEY and CDR2 SMNVEV (reference sequence). The CDR3 DNA follows: TGTGCCAGCAGTAACCGACAGGCTGGGGGCAATCAGCCCCAGCATTTT. Its protein product is CASSNRQAGGNQPQHF.

The rearrangement links TRBV19 to TRBJ2-5; D unclear. V was clipped by 7 bases and J by 0 bases, with 15 bases between them. In germline, CDR1 is LNHDA, CDR2 SQIVND (reference sequence). The CDR3 covers 15 residues. CDR3 in DNA: TGTGCCAGTACCCGTGATCCGGCCAACCAAGAGACCCAGTACTTC. It yields the protein CASTRDPANQETQYF.

This clonotype was observed a handful of times. The chain combines TRBV20-1 with TRBJ2-7, with 8 bases that match TRBD1. This CDR3 has 14 amino acids. Germline V gene lookup returns CDR1 DFQATT and CDR2 SNEGSKA (reference sequence). V lost 4 bases and J lost 1; bases outside the gene matches: 6. CDR3 region: CSATRTGLSYEQYF. In nucleotides, the CDR3 is TGCAGTGCTACCAGGACAGGGCTTTCCTACGAGCAGTACTTC.

This chain links TRBV9 with TRBJ1-2, with a tentative D call TRBD1 (6 bases). Trimming stripped 0 bases from V and 6 bases from J, with 9 bases between. CDR3 size: 13 residues. Germline assignment: CDR1 SGDLS and CDR2 YYNGEE. CDR3 in amino acids: CASSVEQGHGYTF. CDR3 coding DNA: TGTGCCAGCAGCGTAGAACAGGGTCATGGCTACACCTTC. The full variable domain, in which reference TRBV9 and TRBJ1-2 provide the parts outside the CDR3, is DSGVTQTPKHLITATGQRVTLRCSPRSGDLSVYWYQQSLDQGLQFLIQYYNGEERAKGNILERFSAQQFPDLHSELNLSSLELGDSALYFCASSVEQGHGYTFGSGTRLTVV.

This clonotype was detected only a few times. The V and J genes are TRBV6-1 and TRBJ2-1; D might be TRBD1 or TRBD2, each matching 5 bases. Between the trimmed V and J ends, which lost 7 bases and 6 bases, there was a span of 19 bases. Germline V gives CDR1 MNHNS, CDR2 SASEGT. There are 15 residues in the CDR3. The CDR3 reads CASTPWRQGRNEQFF. CDR3 coding DNA: TGTGCCAGCACCCCGTGGAGGCAGGGTCGCAATGAGCAGTTCTTC.

This clonotype appeared a few times. This rearrangement joins TRBV12-3 or TRBV12-4 to TRBJ2-3; the D gene is possibly TRBD1 (6 bases). Trimming stripped 3 bases from V and 6 bases from J, with 16 bases between. The CDR3 consists of 15 residues. CDR3 sequence: CASSFLKQGLDTQYF. The CDR3 region has the DNA TGTGCCAGCAGTTTCCTGAAACAGGGCTTGGATACGCAGTATTTT.

This clonotype was found a few times. The chain combines TRBV27 with TRBJ2-3, with D possibly matching TRBD2 (6 bases). V gave up 5 bases and J gave up 3 bases, with 18 bases separating them. The CDR3 sequence is 16 residues long. Germline V CDR1 and CDR2: MNHEY, SMNVEV (reference sequence). CDR3 in amino acids: CASSPGTAGRTDTQYF. The CDR3 coding sequence is TGTGCCAGCAGTCCCGGGACCGCGGGGCGGACAGATACGCAGTATTTT.

A few counts support this clonotype. Here the CDR3 reads CASSLERGRGGNEQFF. In DNA, the CDR3 is TGCGCCAGCAGCTTGGAGAGGGGGCGCGGTGGCAATGAGCAGTTCTTC. J is TRBJ2-1 and V is TRBV5-1; 7 bases line up with TRBD1. The CDR3 is 16 residues long. V trimming: 0 bases; J trimming: 6 bases; junction bases outside the gene matches: 9. Germline V gives CDR1 SGHRS, CDR2 YFSETQ.